The source of this T cell receptor (beta chain) is a study of naive and memory T cell subsets. This clonotype occurred a few times. What it binds is unknown. Both TRBC1 and TRBC2 were covered by a beta constant-region primer of two equimolar oligonucleotides. Ligated cDNA was amplified by four rounds of PCR with nested alpha and beta constant-region primers and SP2. The cDNA 3' end received a ligated single-stranded oligonucleotide carrying the SP2 primer and a 12-nucleotide UMI. TCRdb itself ran the UMI-ligation and nested PCR reads through MiXCR, one entry per CDR3 protein. The sample includes 95,000 to 150,000 distinct CDR3 sequences, around 35% of them seen just once. Study-level points and caveats: In naive cells, over 90% of TCR sequences were seen only once. Naive and memory subsets had different power law exponents for TCR abundance.

CMV status came from CD4+ IFNgamma after overnight CMV lysate stimulation. The sequence came from a human donor in good health. The specimen sequenced was central memory CD4+ T cells from blood.

Written as DNA, the CDR3 is TGTGCCTGGGGGAGCGGGAGGGCCTACAATGAGCAGTTCTTC. It codes for CAWGSGRAYNEQFF. This sequence joins TRBV30 and TRBJ2-1, with 10 nucleotides matching TRBD2. The trim removed 5 bases at V and 2 bases at J, leaving 3 bases unmatched. The CDR3 length is 14 residues. Germline CDR1 reads GTSNPN; CDR2 reads SVGIG (reference sequence).